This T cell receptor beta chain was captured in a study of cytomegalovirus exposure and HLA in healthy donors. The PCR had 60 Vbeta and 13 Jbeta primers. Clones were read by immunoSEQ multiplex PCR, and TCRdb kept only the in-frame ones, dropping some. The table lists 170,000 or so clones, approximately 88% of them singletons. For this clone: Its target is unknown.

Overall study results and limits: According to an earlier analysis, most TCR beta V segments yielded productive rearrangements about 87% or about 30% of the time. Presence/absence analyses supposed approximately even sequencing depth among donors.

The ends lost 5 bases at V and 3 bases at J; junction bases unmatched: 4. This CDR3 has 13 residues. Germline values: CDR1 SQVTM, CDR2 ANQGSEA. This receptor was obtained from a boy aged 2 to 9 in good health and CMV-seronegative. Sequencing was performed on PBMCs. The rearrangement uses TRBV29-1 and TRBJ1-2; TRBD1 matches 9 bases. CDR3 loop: CSVTGGADYGYTF. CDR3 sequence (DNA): TGCAGCGTTACAGGGGGCGCGGACTATGGCTACACCTTC.